This record concerns one TCR beta chain sequence. Its antigen target is currently unknown. No much larger clone exists at a distance of one base, and base qualities are not known. The record originates from a study of cytomegalovirus exposure and HLA in healthy donors (dated by TCRdb to about 2017). In terms of the full investigation: In an earlier analysis of around 540 of the donors, about 270 Gb of sequence data and some 120 million unique TCR beta sequences from 150 million to 200 million T cells were reported. Alongside the repertoire data, information on donor age, sex, ethnicity and CMV serostatus was compiled. Both class I and class II loci were covered by HLA typing, at four-digit resolution. An early release that covered approximately 600 HLA-typed donors contained 250 to 350 gigabases of sequencing data and 70 million to 100 million unique TCR sequences. A later analysis re-analyzed previously published TCR beta repertoires from 550 to 700 donors and added high-resolution HLA genotyping to study TCR occurrence patterns. To predict cytomegalovirus infection status, the study combined high-throughput TCR immunosequencing, statistical association of individual TCRs with disease status, and machine learning. Across about 380 genotyped donors of the cohort, an average of approximately 220,000 unique TCR beta nucleotide sequences per donor were sequenced, and approximately 17% of those sequences were non-productive. The study aimed to test whether cataloging public T cell receptors could reveal signatures of past pathogen exposure. Every discovery cohort repertoire had been produced on one sequencing platform. The T cell repertoires of 666 subjects were profiled by immunosequencing and related to cytomegalovirus serostatus. Because of strong linkage in the cohort, four to six DR-DQ haplotypes were treated as single units for association and clustering. The number of typed donors differed by locus: about 629-640 for A, B, C, DRB1 and DQB1; roughly 510 for DQA1; fewer than 610 for DPA1; and 400 to 480 for DPB1. Genome-wide SNP genotypes for about 65% of the roughly 670 donors were used in a later genetic analysis, which treated that subset as a discovery cohort. In the later analysis, no new phenotypic data were used to find candidate immune exposures; instead, reliance was placed on TCR beta sequences and their occurrence across donors. In an earlier analysis of about 590 of the donors, high-throughput TCR beta sequencing was used to judge whether each TCR beta V gene segment behaved as functional or pseudogenic. In addition to the first cohort of 500 to 850 subjects, a separate validation cohort of approximately 130 different subjects was used. Among the roughly 370 genotyped donors, roughly 80% belonged to the genetic ancestry cluster associated with self-reported Caucasian donors.

V has 3 bases trimmed and J has 0 bases trimmed; junction bases matching no gene number 4. The CDR3 has 15 amino acids, counting the end cysteine and phenylalanine. The sequence is cut down to CDR3 DNA, 45 bases in frame from base 1. CDR1 and CDR2 were assigned from the germline V gene (reference sequence) as SGHAT and FQDESV. General study outcomes and caveats: Most TCR sequences were seen in very few donors, while some public TCRs were found in many individuals. A cluster of highly shared sequence variants was judged likely to represent a technical artifact of the sequencing pipeline. In a later analysis, HLA-associated TCR beta chains were found to be more clonally expanded and to have lower generation probabilities than equally common non-associated chains. The only immune exposure information available for the cohort was CMV serostatus. According to a later analysis, parvovirus B19, influenza, CMV and Epstein-Barr virus appeared linked to several top co-occurrence clusters. Specific HLA alleles were associated with about 17,000 TCR beta sequences at a false discovery rate of 0.05 in a later analysis. A further reported finding was that TCR beta sequences accurately predicted the HLA-A and HLA-B alleles for most subjects in the first cohort. The authors suggested that the approach could potentially be extended to other disease states and immunological phenotypes. A later genetic analysis associated a missense DCLRE1C variant with V-gene and J-gene trimming of TCR beta chains, and an independent cohort replicated the association. The study listed 164 TCR beta chains as associated with cytomegalovirus. Linkage disequilibrium might explain the correlated functional status among segregating V segments, but an unknown experimental factor could not be excluded. The classifier was reported to diagnose cytomegalovirus status with high specificity and sensitivity in both the original and validation cohorts. Because some donors lacked HLA typing at each locus, the association tests relied only on the typed subset. In vitro tests confirmed that three of the cytomegalovirus-associated TCR beta chains recognize cytomegalovirus antigens. Presence/absence analyses assumed roughly uniform sequencing depth across donors, an assumption that may not hold. This cohort had only TCR beta chains sequenced, and the lack of alpha or paired-chain data limited which features could be detected. Some IMGT-functional V segments, including TRBV6-2 and TRBV6-3, could not be told apart with the 87-base-pair reads, so those segments were excluded. According to a later analysis, TCR association rates differed among HLA loci, with DRB1 alleles showing the most associated TCRs and HLA-C alleles showing the fewest. Strong co-occurrence of HLA alleles, especially DR and DQ, made assigning TCR associations to individual alleles difficult. In a later genetic analysis, fewer N-insertions in productive TCRs were reported among donors in an Asian-associated ancestry cluster than the approximately 710-donor mean. Most CMV-associated TCR beta chains appeared to be HLA-restricted in a later analysis, and the HLA associations seemed to be driven largely by CMV exposure. Approximately 16 rarely observed V segments, including chromosome 9 orphons, were excluded from the earlier analysis of several hundred of the donors because counts were too low. Broadly in line with IMGT annotations, most TCR beta V segments showed up in productive rearrangements about 87% or about 30% of the time in an earlier analysis of several hundred of the donors.

The receptor library was made with the immunoSEQ multiplex PCR assay. For the multiplex PCR, a mixture combining 60 forward primers for TCR Vbeta segments and 13 reverse primers for TCR Jbeta segments was used. Amplification of the CDR3 region of rearranged TCR beta genes was performed with a multiplex PCR assay on genomic DNA. The amplified TCR beta libraries were sequenced on the Illumina HiSeq System as 87-base-pair reads. For the original study's pipeline: In a later analysis, some 80 million unique TCR beta chains were counted across the approximately 670 repertoires, and approximately 11 million of these chains were shared by at least two donors. Raw reads were error-corrected and collapsed into unique sequences with a nearest-neighbor algorithm that merged closely related sequences to remove PCR and sequencing errors. Alignment of CDR3 sequences to IMGT reference sequences was used to assign V, D and J gene segments. For a sequence to be retained, a match of at least six nucleotides to both a V gene segment and a J gene segment was required. A rearrangement counted as productive if the CDR3 had no stop codons and remained in frame with V and J, and every other rearrangement counted as non-productive. Following IMGT convention, CDR3 was defined as the stretch from the second conserved V-encoded cysteine up to the conserved J-encoded phenylalanine. The earlier analysis of fewer than 700 of the donors excluded sequences that lacked an unambiguous match to a single V gene segment. An earlier analysis of several hundred of the donors called V segments functional above 56.7% productive rearrangements and segregating when the between-donor standard deviation exceeded 5%. A statistical classification framework was developed to diagnose cytomegalovirus status using the catalog of TCR beta chain sequences. In a later analysis, TCR nucleotide sequences were compared against IMGT/GENE-DB human TR gene sequences so that V and J genes could be assigned. Using the TCRdist pipeline, a later analysis assigned CDR3 sequences along with most-parsimonious VDJ recombination scenarios. In a later analysis, each TCR beta chain was defined by its CDR3 amino acid sequence together with its V-gene family, and reads lacking a unique V-gene family were excluded. In a later analysis, a few hundred highly shared, low-generation-probability nucleotide sequences were removed to address suspected cross-contamination and a sequencing artifact. For each public chain, a later analysis derived a clonal expansion index from normalized ranks of inferred template counts within each repertoire. A later analysis computed generation probabilities with a VDJ recombination model fitted to out-of-frame rearrangements, and checked the results against IGoR. A later analysis scored TCR-TCR, TCR-HLA and TCR-CMV co-occurrence with hypergeometric tests, applying a repertoire-size bias correction to TCR pairs. In a later analysis, false discovery rates were estimated by permuting HLA or CMV assignments 20 times. In a later analysis, co-occurring TCRs were grouped using DBSCAN, and TCRdist sequence similarity was added for clustering within HLA-allele-positive subsets. For co-occurrence clustering, repertoires with fewer than 30,000 or more than 120,000 public chains were excluded, along with roughly 5 repertoires with anomalous nucleotide sharing. TCRdb re-hosts the immuneACCESS table, in-frame sequences only. Its copies lack some clones; in the studies checked, an unresolved V gene accounts for under half of them, and the cause for the rest is not known. Clone size and the V and J calls come from that table; the DNA yielded D and trimming. Recorded for this sample are some 190,000 clones; roughly 76% of them occurred a single time. Around 2.2% of the sample rests with the top ten.

The cohort was made up of roughly 670 healthy bone marrow donors. At the time of sampling, every cohort member was nominally healthy, though immune exposures that went unrecorded were likely present. The donor was CMV seropositive and belonged to the group of 250 to 300 seropositive cohort members. A peripheral blood sample was provided by each donor, and peripheral blood mononuclear cells were used for TCR beta sequencing. Genomic DNA extraction from the blood cell samples was performed with the Qiagen DNeasy Blood Extraction Kit. Input material: PBMCs. The clonotype comes from a woman aged 25 to 39 in good health and CMV-seropositive. The chain links TRBV11-1 with TRBJ1-1, with TRBD1 matching 7 junction bases. The DNA is as follows: TGTGCCAGCAGCTTCCCCGGGACAGTGAACACTGAAGCTTTCTTT. This codes for CASSFPGTVNTEAFF.